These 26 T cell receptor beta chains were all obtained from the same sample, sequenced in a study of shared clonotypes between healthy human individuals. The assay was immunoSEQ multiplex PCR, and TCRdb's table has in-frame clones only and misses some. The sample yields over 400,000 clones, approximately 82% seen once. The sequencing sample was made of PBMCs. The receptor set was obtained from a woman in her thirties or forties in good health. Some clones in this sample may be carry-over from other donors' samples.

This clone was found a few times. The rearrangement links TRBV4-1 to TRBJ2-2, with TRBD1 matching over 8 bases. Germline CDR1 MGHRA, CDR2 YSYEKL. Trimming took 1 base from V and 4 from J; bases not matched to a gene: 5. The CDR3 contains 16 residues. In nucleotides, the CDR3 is TGCGCCAGCAGCCAAGTCCCAGGGGGCGTCACCGGGGAGCTGTTTTTT. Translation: CASSQVPGGVTGELFF.

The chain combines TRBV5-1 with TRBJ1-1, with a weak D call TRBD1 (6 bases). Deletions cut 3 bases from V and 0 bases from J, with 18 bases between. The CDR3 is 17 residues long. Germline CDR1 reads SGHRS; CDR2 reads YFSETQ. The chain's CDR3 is CASSSSRGLGVNTEAFF. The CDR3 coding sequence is TGCGCCAGCAGCTCGTCCAGGGGCCTTGGGGTGAACACTGAAGCTTTCTTT.

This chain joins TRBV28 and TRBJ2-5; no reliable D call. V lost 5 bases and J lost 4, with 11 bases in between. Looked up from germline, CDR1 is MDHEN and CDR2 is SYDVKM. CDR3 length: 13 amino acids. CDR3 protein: CASSNNPGETQYF. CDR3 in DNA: TGTGCCAGCAGTAACAACCCGGGAGAGACCCAGTACTTC. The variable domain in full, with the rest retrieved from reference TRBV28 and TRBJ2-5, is DVKVTQSSRYLVKRTGEKVFLECVQDMDHENMFWYRQDPGLGLRLIYFSYDVKMKEKGDIPEGYSVSREKKERFSLILESASTNQTSMYLCASSNNPGETQYFGPGTRLLVL.

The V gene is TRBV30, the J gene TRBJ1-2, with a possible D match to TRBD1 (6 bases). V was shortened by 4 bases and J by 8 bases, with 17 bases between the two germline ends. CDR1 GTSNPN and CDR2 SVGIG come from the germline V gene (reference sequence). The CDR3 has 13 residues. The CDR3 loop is CAWKSSGVRGYTF. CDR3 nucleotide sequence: TGTGCCTGGAAGAGTTCAGGGGTGCGCGGCTACACCTTC.

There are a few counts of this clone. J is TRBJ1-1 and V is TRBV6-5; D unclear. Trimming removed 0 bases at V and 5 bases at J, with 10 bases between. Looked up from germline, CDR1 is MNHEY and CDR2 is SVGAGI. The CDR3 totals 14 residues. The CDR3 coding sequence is TGTGCCAGCAGTTACTCACGGGCGAGGACTGAAGCTTTCTTT. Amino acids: CASSYSRARTEAFF.

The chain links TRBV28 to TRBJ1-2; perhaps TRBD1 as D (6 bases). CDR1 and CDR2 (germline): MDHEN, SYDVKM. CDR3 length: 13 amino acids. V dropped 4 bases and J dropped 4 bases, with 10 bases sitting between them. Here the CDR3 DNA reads TGTGCCAGCAGTTACACAGGGTTCTATGGCTACACCTTC. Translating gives CASSYTGFYGYTF.

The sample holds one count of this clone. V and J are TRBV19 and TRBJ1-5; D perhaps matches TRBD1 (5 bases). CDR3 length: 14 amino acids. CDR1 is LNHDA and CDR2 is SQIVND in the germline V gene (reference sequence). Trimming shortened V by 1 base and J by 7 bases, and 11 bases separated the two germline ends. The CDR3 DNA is TGTGCCAGTAGTATAGGAGGGGCGGGGCAGCCCCAGCATTTT. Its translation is CASSIGGAGQPQHF.

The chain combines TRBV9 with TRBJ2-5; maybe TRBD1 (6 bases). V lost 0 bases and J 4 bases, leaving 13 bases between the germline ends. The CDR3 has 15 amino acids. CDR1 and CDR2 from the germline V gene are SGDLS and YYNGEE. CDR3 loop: CASSVGTGDTETQYF. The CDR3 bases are TGTGCCAGCAGCGTAGGGACCGGGGACACAGAGACCCAGTACTTC.

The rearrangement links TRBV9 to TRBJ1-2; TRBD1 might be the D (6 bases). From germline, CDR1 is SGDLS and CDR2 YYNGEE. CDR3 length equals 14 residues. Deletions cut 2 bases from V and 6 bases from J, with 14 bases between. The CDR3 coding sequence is TGTGCCAGCAGCGTTAGGGCAGGGGACCATGGCTACACCTTC. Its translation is CASSVRAGDHGYTF.

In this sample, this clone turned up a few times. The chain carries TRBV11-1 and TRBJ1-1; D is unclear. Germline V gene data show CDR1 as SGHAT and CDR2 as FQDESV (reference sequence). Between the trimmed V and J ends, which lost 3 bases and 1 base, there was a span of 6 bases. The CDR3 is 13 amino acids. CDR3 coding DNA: TGTGCCAGCAGCTTCCAGGAGAACACTGAAGCTTTCTTT. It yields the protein CASSFQENTEAFF.

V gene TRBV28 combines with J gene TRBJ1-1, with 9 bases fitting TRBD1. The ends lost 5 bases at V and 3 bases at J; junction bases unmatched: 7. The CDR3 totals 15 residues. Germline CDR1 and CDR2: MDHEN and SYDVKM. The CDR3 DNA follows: TGTGCCAGCAGTCCTCCGGGACAGGGACACACTGAAGCTTTCTTT. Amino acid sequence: CASSPPGQGHTEAFF. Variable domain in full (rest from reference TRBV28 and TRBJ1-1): DVKVTQSSRYLVKRTGEKVFLECVQDMDHENMFWYRQDPGLGLRLIYFSYDVKMKEKGDIPEGYSVSREKKERFSLILESASTNQTSMYLCASSPPGQGHTEAFFGQGTRLTVV.

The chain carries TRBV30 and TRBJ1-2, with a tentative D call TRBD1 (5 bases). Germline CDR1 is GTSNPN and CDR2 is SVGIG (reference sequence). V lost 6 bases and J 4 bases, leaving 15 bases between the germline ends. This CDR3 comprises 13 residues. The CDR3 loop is CACSGHQSYGYTF. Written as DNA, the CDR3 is TGTGCCTGTTCTGGACATCAGAGCTATGGCTACACCTTC.

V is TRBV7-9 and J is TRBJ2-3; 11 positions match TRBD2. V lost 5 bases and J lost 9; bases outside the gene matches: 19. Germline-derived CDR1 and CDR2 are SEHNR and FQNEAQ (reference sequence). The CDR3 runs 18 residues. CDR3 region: CASSTPPQTSGKEVTQYF. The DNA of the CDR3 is TGTGCCAGCAGCACCCCGCCCCAGACTAGCGGGAAAGAGGTGACGCAGTATTTT.

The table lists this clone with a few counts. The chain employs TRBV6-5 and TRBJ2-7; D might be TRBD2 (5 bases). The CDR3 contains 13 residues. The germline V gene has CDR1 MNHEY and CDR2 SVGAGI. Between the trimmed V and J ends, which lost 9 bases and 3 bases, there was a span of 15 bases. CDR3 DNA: TGTGCCAGTCGGGCGGGTGGAAACTACGAGCAGTACTTC. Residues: CASRAGGNYEQYF.

The CDR3 region has the DNA TGTGCCCACCCGGGTGCCCCGGTCAGGGGCACTGAAGCTTTCTTT. Translation gives CAHPGAPVRGTEAFF. The chain links TRBV19 to TRBJ1-1, with D possibly TRBD1 on 6 matching bases. Germline assignment: CDR1 LNHDA and CDR2 SQIVND (reference sequence). The CDR3 extends over 15 amino acids. Between the trimmed V and J ends, which lost 11 bases and 4 bases, there was a span of 23 bases.

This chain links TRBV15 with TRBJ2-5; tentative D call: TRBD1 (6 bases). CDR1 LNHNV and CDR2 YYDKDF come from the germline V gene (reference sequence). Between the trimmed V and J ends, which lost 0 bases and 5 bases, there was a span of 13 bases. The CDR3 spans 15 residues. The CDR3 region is CATSRDRGRGETQYF. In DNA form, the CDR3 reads TGTGCCACCAGCAGAGATCGCGGAAGGGGGGAGACCCAGTACTTC.

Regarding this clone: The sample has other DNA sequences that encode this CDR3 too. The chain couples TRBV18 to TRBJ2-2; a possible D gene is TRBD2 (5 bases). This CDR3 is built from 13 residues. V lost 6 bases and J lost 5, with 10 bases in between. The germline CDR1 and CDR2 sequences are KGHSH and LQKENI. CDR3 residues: CASSSRGTGELFF. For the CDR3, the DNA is TGTGCCAGCTCCTCAAGAGGGACCGGGGAGCTGTTTTTT.

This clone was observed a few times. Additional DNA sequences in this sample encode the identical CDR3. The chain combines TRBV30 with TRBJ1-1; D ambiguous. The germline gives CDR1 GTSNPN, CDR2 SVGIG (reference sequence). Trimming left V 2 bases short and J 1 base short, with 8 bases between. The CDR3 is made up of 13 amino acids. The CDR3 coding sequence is TGTGCCTGGAGTTTCGGAAGGAACACTGAAGCTTTCTTT. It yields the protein CAWSFGRNTEAFF.

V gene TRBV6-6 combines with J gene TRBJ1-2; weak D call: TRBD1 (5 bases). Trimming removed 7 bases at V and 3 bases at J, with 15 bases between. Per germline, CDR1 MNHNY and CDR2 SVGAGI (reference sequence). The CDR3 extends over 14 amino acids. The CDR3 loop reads CASTRAPRDYGYTF. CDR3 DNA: TGTGCCAGCACTCGGGCACCCAGGGACTATGGCTACACCTTC.

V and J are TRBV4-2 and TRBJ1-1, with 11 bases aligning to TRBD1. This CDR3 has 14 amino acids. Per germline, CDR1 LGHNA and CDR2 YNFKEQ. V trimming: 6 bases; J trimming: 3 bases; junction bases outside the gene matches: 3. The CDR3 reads CASRDRGLDTEAFF. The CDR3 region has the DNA TGTGCCAGCAGGGACAGGGGGCTCGACACTGAAGCTTTCTTT.

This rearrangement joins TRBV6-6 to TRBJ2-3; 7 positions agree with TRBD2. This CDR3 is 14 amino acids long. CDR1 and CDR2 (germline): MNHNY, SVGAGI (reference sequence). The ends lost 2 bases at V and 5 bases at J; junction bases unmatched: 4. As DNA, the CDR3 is TGTGCCAGCAGTTACGGGGCTAGCGGAGATACGCAGTATTTT. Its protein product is CASSYGASGDTQYF.

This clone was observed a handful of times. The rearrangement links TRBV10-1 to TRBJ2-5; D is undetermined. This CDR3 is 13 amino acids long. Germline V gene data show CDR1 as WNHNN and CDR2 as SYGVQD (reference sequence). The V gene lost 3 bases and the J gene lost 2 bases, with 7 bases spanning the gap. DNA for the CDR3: TGCGCCAGCAGTGACGGCAATCAAGAGACCCAGTACTTC. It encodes CASSDGNQETQYF.

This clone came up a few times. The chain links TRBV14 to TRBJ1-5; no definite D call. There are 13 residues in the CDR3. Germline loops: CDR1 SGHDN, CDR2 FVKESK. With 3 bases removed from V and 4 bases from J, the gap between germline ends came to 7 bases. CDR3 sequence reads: CASSQAANQPQHF. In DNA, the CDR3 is TGTGCCAGCAGCCAGGCGGCTAATCAGCCCCAGCATTTT.

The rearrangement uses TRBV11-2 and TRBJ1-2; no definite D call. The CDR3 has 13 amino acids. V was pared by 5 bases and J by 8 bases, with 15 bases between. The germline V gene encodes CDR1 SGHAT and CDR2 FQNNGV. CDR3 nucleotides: TGTGCCAGCAGCCCGGAGGCCCCGCGGGGCTACACCTTC. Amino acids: CASSPEAPRGYTF.

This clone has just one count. The CDR3 protein is CASSRQTSGSHEQYF. The CDR3 DNA reads TGCGCCAGCAGCCGCCAGACGAGCGGGAGCCACGAGCAGTACTTC. V is TRBV5-1 and J is TRBJ2-7; 8 nucleotides line up with TRBD2. The CDR3 loop spans 15 amino acids. V dropped 4 bases and J dropped 5; count of bases not matched to a gene: 11. Per germline, CDR1 SGHRS and CDR2 YFSETQ.

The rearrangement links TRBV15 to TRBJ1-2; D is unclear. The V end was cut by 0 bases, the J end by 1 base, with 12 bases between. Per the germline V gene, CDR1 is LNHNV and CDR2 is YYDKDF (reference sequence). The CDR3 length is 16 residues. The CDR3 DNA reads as TGTGCCACCAGCAGAGATTACCAGCTATATAACTATGGCTACACCTTC. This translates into CATSRDYQLYNYGYTF.